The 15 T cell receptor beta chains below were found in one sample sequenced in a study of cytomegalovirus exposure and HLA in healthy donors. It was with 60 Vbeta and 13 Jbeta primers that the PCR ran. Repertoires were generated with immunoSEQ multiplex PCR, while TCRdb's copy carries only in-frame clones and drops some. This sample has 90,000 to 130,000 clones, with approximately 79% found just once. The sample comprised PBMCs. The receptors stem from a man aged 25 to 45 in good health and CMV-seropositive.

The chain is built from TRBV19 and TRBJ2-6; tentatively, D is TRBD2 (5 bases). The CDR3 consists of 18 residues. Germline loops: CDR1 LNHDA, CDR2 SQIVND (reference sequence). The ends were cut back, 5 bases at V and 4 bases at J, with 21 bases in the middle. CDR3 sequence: CASSALGGRTGGANVLTF. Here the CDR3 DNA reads TGTGCCAGTAGTGCTCTCGGCGGAAGGACGGGGGGGGCCAACGTCCTGACTTTC.

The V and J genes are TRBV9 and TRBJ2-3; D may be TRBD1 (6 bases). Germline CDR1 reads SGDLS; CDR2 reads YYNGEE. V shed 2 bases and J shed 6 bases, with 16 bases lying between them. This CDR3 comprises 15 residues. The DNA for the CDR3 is TGTGCCAGCAGCGTCCGGGACACTGCTTGGGATACGCAGTATTTT. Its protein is CASSVRDTAWDTQYF.

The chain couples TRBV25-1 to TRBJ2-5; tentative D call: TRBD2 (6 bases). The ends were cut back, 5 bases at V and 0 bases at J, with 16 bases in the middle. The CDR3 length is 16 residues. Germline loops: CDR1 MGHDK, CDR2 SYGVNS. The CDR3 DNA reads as TGTGCCAGCAGTTCTCTGGCGCGGGGCCACCAAGAGACCCAGTACTTC. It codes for CASSSLARGHQETQYF.

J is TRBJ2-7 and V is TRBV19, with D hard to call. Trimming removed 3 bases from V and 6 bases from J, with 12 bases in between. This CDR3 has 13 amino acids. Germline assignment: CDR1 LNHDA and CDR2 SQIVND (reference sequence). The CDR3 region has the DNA TGTGCCAGTAGTATCTCGTTACTCGGCGAGCAGTACTTC. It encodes CASSISLLGEQYF. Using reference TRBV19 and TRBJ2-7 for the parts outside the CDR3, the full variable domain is DGGITQSPKYLFRKEGQNVTLSCEQNLNHDAMYWYRQDPGQGLRLIYYSQIVNDFQKGDIAEGYSVSREKKESFPLTVTSAQKNPTAFYLCASSISLLGEQYFGPGTRLTVT.

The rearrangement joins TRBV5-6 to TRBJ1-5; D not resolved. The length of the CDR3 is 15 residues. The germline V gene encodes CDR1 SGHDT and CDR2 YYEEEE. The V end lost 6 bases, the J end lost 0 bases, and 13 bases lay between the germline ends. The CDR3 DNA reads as TGTGCCAGCATAACGGGAGTCTATAGCAATCAGCCCCAGCATTTT. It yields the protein CASITGVYSNQPQHF.

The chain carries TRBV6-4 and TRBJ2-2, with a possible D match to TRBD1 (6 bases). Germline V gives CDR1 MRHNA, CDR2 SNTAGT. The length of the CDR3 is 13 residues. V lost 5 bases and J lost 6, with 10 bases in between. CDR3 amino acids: CASSSQGSGELFF. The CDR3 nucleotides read TGTGCCAGCAGTTCACAGGGTTCCGGGGAGCTGTTTTTT.

The CDR3 sequence: CASSLDRAANTGELFF. The DNA for the CDR3 is TGTGCCAGTAGTCTTGACAGGGCAGCGAACACCGGGGAGCTGTTTTTT. The chain uses TRBV19 and TRBJ2-2; 7 bases line up with TRBD1. V shed 5 bases, J shed 0 bases, and the junction held 6 bases outside the gene matches. Looked up from germline, CDR1 is LNHDA and CDR2 is SQIVND (reference sequence). The CDR3 runs 16 residues. The whole variable domain, filled in from reference TRBV19 and TRBJ2-2, reads DGGITQSPKYLFRKEGQNVTLSCEQNLNHDAMYWYRQDPGQGLRLIYYSQIVNDFQKGDIAEGYSVSREKKESFPLTVTSAQKNPTAFYLCASSLDRAANTGELFFGEGSRLTVL.

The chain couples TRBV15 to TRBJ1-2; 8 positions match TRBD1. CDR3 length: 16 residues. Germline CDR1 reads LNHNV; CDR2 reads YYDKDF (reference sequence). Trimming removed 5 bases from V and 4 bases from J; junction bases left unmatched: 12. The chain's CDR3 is CATSPIEDRGAYGYTF. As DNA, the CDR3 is TGTGCCACCAGCCCCATTGAAGACAGGGGCGCCTATGGCTACACCTTC.

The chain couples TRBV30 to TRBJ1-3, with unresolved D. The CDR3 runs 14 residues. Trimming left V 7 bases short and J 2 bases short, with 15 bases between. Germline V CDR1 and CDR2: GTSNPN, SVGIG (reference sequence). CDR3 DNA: TGTGCCTCCCATTGGCGGAGACCTGGAAACACCATATATTTT. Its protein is CASHWRRPGNTIYF.

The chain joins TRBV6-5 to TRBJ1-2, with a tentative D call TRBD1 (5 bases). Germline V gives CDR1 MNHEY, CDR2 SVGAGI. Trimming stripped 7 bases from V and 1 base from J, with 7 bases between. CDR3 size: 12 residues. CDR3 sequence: CASTDSNYGYTF. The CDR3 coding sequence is TGTGCCAGCACCGACAGTAACTATGGCTACACCTTC.

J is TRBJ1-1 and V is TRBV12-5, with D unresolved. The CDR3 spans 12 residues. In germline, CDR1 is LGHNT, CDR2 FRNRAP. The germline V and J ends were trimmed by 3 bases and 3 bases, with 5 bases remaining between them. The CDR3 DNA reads TGTGCTAGTGGTTTCATGTACACTGAAGCTTTCTTT. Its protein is CASGFMYTEAFF.

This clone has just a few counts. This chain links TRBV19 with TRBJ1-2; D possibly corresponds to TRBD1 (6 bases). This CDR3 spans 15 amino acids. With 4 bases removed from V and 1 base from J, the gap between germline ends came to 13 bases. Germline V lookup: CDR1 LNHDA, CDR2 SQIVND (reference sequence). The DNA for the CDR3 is TGTGCCAGTAGTACCCGACAGGTCCTTAACTATGGCTACACCTTC. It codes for CASSTRQVLNYGYTF.

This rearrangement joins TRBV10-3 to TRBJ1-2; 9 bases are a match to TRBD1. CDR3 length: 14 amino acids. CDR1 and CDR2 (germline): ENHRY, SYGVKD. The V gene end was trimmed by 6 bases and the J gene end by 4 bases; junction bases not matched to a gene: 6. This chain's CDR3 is CAIRGQGRGYGYTF. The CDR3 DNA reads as TGTGCCATCAGGGGACAGGGCCGGGGCTATGGCTACACCTTC.

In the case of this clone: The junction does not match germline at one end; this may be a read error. CDR3 in amino acids: CASSSGTGHQEAQYF. For the CDR3, the DNA is TGTGCCAGTAGTAGTGGGACAGGTCACCAAGAGGCCCAGTACTTC. The chain uses TRBV19 and TRBJ2-5; the match to TRBD1 covers 8 bases. This CDR3 has 15 residues. Germline-derived CDR1 and CDR2 are LNHDA and SQIVND (reference sequence).

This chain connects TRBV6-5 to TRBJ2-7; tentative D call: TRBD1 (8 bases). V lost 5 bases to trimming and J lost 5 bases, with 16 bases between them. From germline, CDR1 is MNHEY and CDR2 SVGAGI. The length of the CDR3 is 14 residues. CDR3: CASSQNRGGHEQYF. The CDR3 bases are TGTGCCAGCAGTCAAAACAGGGGGGGGCACGAGCAGTACTTC.